The clone carrying this T cell receptor (beta chain) was observed a handful of times. What it binds is unknown. This sample also contains other DNA sequences that code for the same CDR3. The data derive from a study of cytomegalovirus exposure and HLA in healthy donors. The V end lost 1 base, the J end lost 0 bases, and 13 bases lay between the germline ends. Germline V lookup: CDR1 MDHEN, CDR2 SYDVKM. This CDR3 is built from 16 residues. Primers included in the PCR were 60 Vbeta and 13 Jbeta primers. The table came from immunoSEQ multiplex PCR; TCRdb's copy has only in-frame clones and leaves some out. The data show more than 100,000 clones, with about 62% seen just once and roughly 8.6% held by the top ten. Findings and limits, study-wide: Reported findings show TCR beta sequences accurately forecast HLA-A and HLA-B alleles in most subjects. In a later analysis, V- and J-gene trimming of beta chains associated with a DCLRE1C missense variant, replicated independently. CMV serostatus was the only immune exposure information that was available. Sequencing artifact likely explains a cluster of highly shared sequence variants.

This sequence joins TRBV28 and TRBJ2-7; tentatively, D is TRBD2 (5 bases). The receptor's source is a woman in her 40s in good health and CMV-seropositive. The sample consisted of PBMCs. CDR3 region: CASSLSPDWSSYEQYF. The DNA of the CDR3 is TGTGCCAGCAGTTTATCCCCGGACTGGAGCTCCTACGAGCAGTACTTC.